This passage covers 30 T cell receptor beta chains from one sample sequenced in a study of blood T cells in healthy people across ages. The use of a sample-barcoded 5' primer and a J-beta primer mix characterized a second PCR of roughly 6 to 12 cycles. MiXCR, applied by TCRdb to the 5' RACE reads, yields one record per CDR3 protein. In the table there are about 840,000 distinct CDR3 sequences, roughly 28% of which are singletons. The sample also formed part of further work on T cells of mothers and their children.

Material: blood. These receptors were taken from a woman aged 40 to 55 in good health.

At least ten counts were recorded for this clonotype. The chain recombines TRBV29-1 with TRBJ2-7; D perhaps matches TRBD1 (7 bases). The CDR3 spans 11 residues. Germline assignment: CDR1 SQVTM and CDR2 ANQGSEA. V dropped 7 bases and J dropped 3 bases, with 10 bases sitting between them. The CDR3 nucleotides are TGCAGCGGCGGGACAGTCTACGAGCAGTACTTC. Residues: CSGGTVYEQYF.

A single count supports this clonotype. Germline is not matched at one junction end, which may reflect a read error. V and J are TRBV27 and TRBJ1-4; D might be TRBD1 (6 bases). In germline, CDR1 is MNHEY, CDR2 SMNVEV (reference sequence). The CDR3 runs 17 residues. The CDR3 DNA follows: TGTGCCAGCAGCCGAAAGGGGGGCCTGGGAACTAATGAAAAACGGTTTTTT. This codes for CASSRKGGLGTNEKRFF.

This clonotype has just a few counts. V usage is TRBV7-2 and J usage is TRBJ1-2; 9 bases agree with TRBD1. The CDR3 runs 15 residues. With 1 base clipped from V and 4 bases from J, the junction kept 4 bases outside the gene matches. Germline V lookup: CDR1 SGHTA, CDR2 FQGNSA. CDR3 in amino acids: CASSLGGTGSYGYTF. In DNA form, the CDR3 reads TGTGCCAGCAGCTTAGGTGGGACAGGGTCCTATGGCTACACCTTC.

This chain uses TRBV9 with TRBJ1-1; D gene ambiguous. Trimming left V 2 bases short and J 0 bases short, with 8 bases between. The CDR3 is 14 residues long. Germline V lookup: CDR1 SGDLS, CDR2 YYNGEE. Written as DNA, the CDR3 is TGTGCCAGCAGCGTGTCTGGGATGAACACTGAAGCTTTCTTT. This translates into CASSVSGMNTEAFF.

The rearrangement links TRBV4-1 to TRBJ2-7; 8 nucleotides line up with TRBD1. Germline V gene sequence: CDR1 MGHRA, CDR2 YSYEKL. V trimming: 1 base; J trimming: 2 bases; junction bases outside the gene matches: 4. This CDR3 contains 15 residues. CDR3 bases: TGCGCCAGCAGCCAAGCCCGACAGGGGACCTACGAGCAGTACTTC. It is translated as CASSQARQGTYEQYF.

This clonotype was seen a handful of times. The chain is built from TRBV6-4 and TRBJ2-1; the D is unclear. The CDR3 loop spans 16 amino acids. The V end lost 3 bases, the J end lost 0 bases, and 12 bases lay between the germline ends. In germline, CDR1 is MRHNA, CDR2 SNTAGT. CDR3 protein: CASSDRSYSSYNEQFF. The CDR3 coding sequence is TGTGCCAGCAGTGATAGGAGCTATAGCTCCTACAATGAGCAGTTCTTC.

The chain combines TRBV20-1 with TRBJ2-1, with 8 bases identical to TRBD2. Trimming took 1 base from V and 6 from J; bases not matched to a gene: 5. Germline CDR1 and CDR2: DFQATT and SNEGSKA (reference sequence). The CDR3 covers 14 residues. CDR3 nucleotides: TGCAGTGCTAGAGTCGAGCGGGGGCTCAATGAGCAGTTCTTC. The encoded protein is CSARVERGLNEQFF.

The rearrangement joins TRBV7-3 to TRBJ2-2, with D maybe TRBD2 (5 bases). Germline loops: CDR1 SGHTA, CDR2 FQGTGA. The V gene lost 8 bases and the J gene lost 7 bases, with 20 bases spanning the gap. The CDR3 consists of 15 residues. CDR3 residues: CASAEGIVRDGELFF. Here the CDR3 DNA reads TGTGCCAGCGCTGAAGGGATCGTCCGGGACGGGGAGCTGTTTTTT. The full variable domain, its missing parts supplied by reference TRBV7-3 and TRBJ2-2, is GAGVSQTPSNKVTEKGKYVELRCDPISGHTALYWYRQSLGQGPEFLIYFQGTGAADDSGLPNDRFFAVRPEGSVSTLKIQRTERGDSAVYLCASAEGIVRDGELFFGEGSRLTVL.

In regard to this clonotype: A junction boundary mismatches the germline segment, possibly from a read error. The gene calls are TRBV5-1 and TRBJ2-5; D unresolved. The CDR3 loop spans 14 amino acids. CDR1 and CDR2 (germline): SGHRS, YFSETQ. CDR3 protein: CVSSSGSSTETQYF. In DNA form, the CDR3 reads TGCGTCAGCAGCTCCGGGTCCAGCACAGAGACCCAGTACTTC.

As to this clonotype: It may be a read error: a sequence one base away is much more abundant. This chain connects TRBV7-6 to TRBJ2-5; possibly TRBD1 for D (5 bases). CDR3 size: 14 residues. CDR1 and CDR2 (germline): SGHVS, FNYEAQ. Written as DNA, the CDR3 is TGTGCCAGCAGCTCCCAGGGCCAGGGAAAGACCCAGGACTTC. Translating gives CASSSQGQGKTQDF. Looking up the rest from reference TRBV7-6 and TRBJ2-5 gives the full variable domain: GAGVSQSPRYKVTKRGQDVALRCDPISGHVSLYWYRQALGQGPEFLTYFNYEAQQDKSGLPNDRFSAERPEGSISTLTIQRTEQRDSAMYRCASSSQGQGKTQDFGPGTRLLVL.

V and J are TRBV29-1 and TRBJ2-5; 7 nucleotides line up with TRBD2. The CDR3 loop spans 12 amino acids. CDR1 is SQVTM and CDR2 is ANQGSEA in the germline V gene. V lost 2 bases to trimming and J lost 9 bases; unmatched junction nucleotides: 6. CDR3 amino acids: CSVEMGGGPQYF. Written as DNA, the CDR3 is TGCAGCGTTGAAATGGGCGGGGGTCCCCAGTACTTC.

The chain uses TRBV20-1 and TRBJ2-7; 8 nucleotides match TRBD2. J lost 4 bases, V lost 6 bases, and 11 bases had no gene match. The CDR3 runs 14 residues. CDR1 and CDR2 from the germline V gene are DFQATT and SNEGSKA (reference sequence). The CDR3: CSAISRGGLYEQYF. As DNA, the CDR3 is TGCAGTGCCATTAGCCGGGGGGGCCTATACGAGCAGTACTTC.

The chain uses TRBV2 and TRBJ2-7; D gene unclear. The CDR3 loop spans 13 amino acids. Germline V gene lookup returns CDR1 SNHLY and CDR2 FYNNEI. V was clipped by 10 bases and J by 2 bases, with 15 bases between them. Here the CDR3 DNA reads TGTGCCAATCGAAGGAACGGCGCCTACGAGCAGTACTTC. As protein: CANRRNGAYEQYF.

Note on this clonotype: Germline and junction disagree at one end, which may indicate a read error. The J gene is TRBJ1-5, the V gene TRBV12-3 or TRBV12-4; TRBD1 matches at 12 bases. The length of the CDR3 is 20 residues. CDR3: CASSLVTGQGAWGSNQLQHF. The DNA of the CDR3 is TGTGCCAGCAGTTTAGTAACGGGACAGGGGGCATGGGGTAGCAATCAGCTCCAGCATTTT.

In the case of this clonotype: Given the absence of the conserved phenylalanine or tryptophan at the CDR3 end, a read error is likely. The chain uses TRBV4-3 and TRBJ1-1; tentative D call: TRBD1 (5 bases). The V end lost 3 bases, the J end lost 4 bases, and 9 bases lay between the germline ends. This CDR3 comprises 13 residues. Germline-derived CDR1 and CDR2 are LGHNA and YSLEER. The CDR3 loop is CASSQGGVTEAFS. Here the CDR3 DNA reads TGCGCCAGCAGCCAGGGGGGGGTCACTGAAGCTTTCTCT.

V is TRBV29-1 and J is TRBJ1-1; D is unclear. This CDR3 is built from 12 residues. Trimming stripped 7 bases from V and 0 bases from J, with 9 bases between. The germline gives CDR1 SQVTM, CDR2 ANQGSEA. CDR3 bases: TGCAGCGCTCTAGGGCTGAACACTGAAGCTTTCTTT. This translates into CSALGLNTEAFF.

This chain uses TRBV5-6 with TRBJ2-5, with 8 bases lining up with TRBD2. This CDR3 is 17 amino acids long. From germline, CDR1 is SGHDT and CDR2 YYEEEE. V gave up 0 bases and J gave up 4 bases; unmatched junction bases: 11. The CDR3 coding sequence is TGTGCCAGCAGCTTGGCCTCGGGGGGGCTCATGGGAGAGACCCAGTACTTC. Translating gives CASSLASGGLMGETQYF.

A word on this clonotype: The junction does not match germline at one end; this may be a read error. The rearrangement joins TRBV12-3 or TRBV12-4 to TRBJ2-5, with TRBD1 matching over 9 bases. This CDR3 has 17 amino acids. The CDR3: CASGLFGDRVGQETQYF. CDR3 sequence (DNA): TGTGCCAGCGGTTTATTTGGGGACAGGGTAGGTCAAGAGACCCAGTACTTC.

The chain uses TRBV5-1 and TRBJ2-5; D may be TRBD1 or TRBD2 (6 bases each). The end of the DNA is better explained by TRBJ2-7, so the J call may be wrong. The CDR3 length is 15 residues. Germline V gene sequence: CDR1 SGHRS, CDR2 YFSETQ. CDR3 protein: CASSWGAGSSYEQYF. The CDR3 DNA follows: TGCGCCAGCAGCTGGGGGGCAGGTAGTTCCTACGAGCAGTACTTC.

The chain uses TRBV20-1 and TRBJ1-5, with 7 bases fitting TRBD1. The CDR3 totals 16 residues. The V gene's germline CDR1 is DFQATT and CDR2 SNEGSKA (reference sequence). After removal of 2 bases from V and 3 bases from J, the junction contained 10 bases not matched to a gene. The CDR3 reads CSARRATGMANQPQHF. DNA for the CDR3: TGCAGTGCTAGAAGAGCGACAGGGATGGCCAATCAGCCCCAGCATTTT.

The V and J genes are TRBV25-1 and TRBJ2-3, with D possibly called TRBD1 or TRBD2 (5 bases each). Per the germline V gene, CDR1 is MGHDK and CDR2 is SYGVNS. V lost 8 bases to trimming and J lost 8 bases, with 26 bases between them. CDR3 length: 16 amino acids. CDR3 DNA sequence: TGTGCCAGCTGTTCTACGGGGACGGCCTCTAGTGCTACGCAGTATTTT. This codes for CASCSTGTASSATQYF.

The chain joins TRBV20-1 to TRBJ2-2; 8 bases match TRBD1. The CDR3 has 16 amino acids. The J segment lost 3 bases and the V segment lost 1 base, leaving 7 bases of the junction unmatched. Germline-derived CDR1 and CDR2 are DFQATT and SNEGSKA (reference sequence). DNA for the CDR3: TGCAGTGCTAGAGGGACAGGGTGGGGAGACACCGGGGAGCTGTTTTTT. This gives the protein CSARGTGWGDTGELFF.

The rearrangement uses TRBV5-1 and TRBJ2-5, with 8 bases lining up with TRBD2. The trim removed 5 bases at V and 2 bases at J, leaving 17 bases unmatched. The CDR3 has 18 residues. Germline V lookup: CDR1 SGHRS, CDR2 YFSETQ. The CDR3 DNA reads as TGCGCCAGCAGAAACCTGGGTCTTGCGGGGGGTCTACAAGAGACCCAGTACTTC. Translating it yields CASRNLGLAGGLQETQYF.

This clonotype was counted between two and nine times. The chain employs TRBV30 and TRBJ1-5, with a tentative D call TRBD1 (5 bases). The CDR3 contains 14 residues. Germline V CDR1 and CDR2: GTSNPN, SVGIG (reference sequence). Trimming cost V 0 bases and J 4 bases, with 10 bases left between them. CDR3 sequence: CAWSVGSGNQPQHF. CDR3 DNA: TGTGCCTGGAGTGTGGGGTCAGGGAATCAGCCCCAGCATTTT.

This clonotype was observed a handful of times. J is TRBJ2-4 and V is TRBV7-8, with 7 bases fitting TRBD2. The CDR3 consists of 13 residues. In germline, CDR1 is SGHVS, CDR2 FQNEAQ. The V segment lost 2 bases and the J segment 8 bases; nucleotides outside the gene matches: 3. This CDR3 reads CASSLKGGDIQYF. DNA for the CDR3: TGTGCCAGCAGCTTAAAGGGAGGGGACATTCAGTACTTC.

This clonotype has just a few counts. V usage is TRBV29-1 and J usage is TRBJ1-1; D perhaps matches TRBD1 (6 bases). The CDR3 consists of 13 residues. With 3 bases removed from V and 4 bases from J, the gap between germline ends came to 12 bases. Germline-derived CDR1 and CDR2 are SQVTM and ANQGSEA. In DNA form, the CDR3 reads TGCAGCGTTGACCCAGAAGGGGGCACTGAAGCTTTCTTT. Translation: CSVDPEGGTEAFF.

This clonotype was recorded once. V gene TRBV24-1 combines with J gene TRBJ2-5; D perhaps matches TRBD1 (7 bases). V shed 1 base and J shed 5 bases, with 16 bases lying between them. The germline V gene has CDR1 KGHDR and CDR2 SFDVKD. The CDR3 runs 16 residues. This CDR3 is CATSDLGGGKQETQYF. In DNA form, the CDR3 reads TGTGCCACCAGTGATTTAGGAGGGGGCAAGCAGGAGACCCAGTACTTC.

This clonotype was recorded a few times. The rearrangement joins TRBV27 to TRBJ2-7; 7 positions agree with TRBD1. The ends lost 5 bases at V and 1 base at J; junction bases unmatched: 14. CDR1 is MNHEY, CDR2 SMNVEV, per germline (reference sequence). The CDR3 length is 17 residues. The CDR3 nucleotides are TGTGCCAGCAGTCGATTCTTCCGGGACAGCTCTTCCTACGAGCAGTACTTC. Amino acid sequence: CASSRFFRDSSSYEQYF.

This chain uses TRBV11-3 with TRBJ2-7; D could derive from TRBD1 or TRBD2 (6 bases each). The CDR3 spans 15 residues. CDR1 and CDR2 from the germline V gene are SGHNT and YENEEA. V lost 5 bases, J lost 2 bases, and 16 bases lay in between. The CDR3 region has the DNA TGTGCCAGCAGCCCGCGAGAGGGGGGAGCCTACGAGCAGTACTTC. It is translated as CASSPREGGAYEQYF.

Details on this clonotype: The junction differs from germline at one of its ends, possibly a read error. J is TRBJ1-4 and V is TRBV28, with TRBD1 identical over 7 bases. The germline CDR1 and CDR2 sequences are MDHEN and SYDVKM. The CDR3 loop spans 15 amino acids. CDR3 protein: CASSLGTDLNEELFF. The CDR3 DNA reads TGTGCCAGCAGTTTAGGGACAGATCTTAATGAAGAACTGTTTTTT.